The following is a T cell receptor beta chain sequence with its context. With random hexamers, roughly 0.45 to 1 ug RNA was reverse transcribed. The immunoSEQ assay covered 54 Vbeta and 13 Jbeta segments for CDR3. TCRdb called the immunoSEQ multiplex PCR reads again in MiXCR, with one record for every CDR3 protein. The sample lists around 180,000 distinct CDR3 sequences, roughly 94% seen once, with around 0.11% in the top ten. This record comes from a study of CD8 T cells in Susac syndrome. Study-wide background: Among the Susac syndrome patients who underwent sequencing, about six had clinically active disease, while eight of them were in remission.

This CDR3 is 13 amino acids long. Germline loops: CDR1 DFQATT, CDR2 SNEGSKA (reference sequence). V shed 6 bases and J shed 5 bases, with 16 bases lying between them. The TCR comes from a human donor with Susac syndrome. The chain combines TRBV20-1 with TRBJ1-2; D perhaps matches TRBD1 (5 bases). The sequenced sample consisted of CD4+ T cells from PBMCs. CDR3 in amino acids: CSALGGFTYGYTF. DNA of the CDR3: TGCAGTGCCCTCGGGGGTTTTACGTATGGCTACACCTTC.